What follows describes a single T cell receptor (beta chain). Its cognate antigen is unknown. Antigen-specific CD4+ T cells were first expanded with viral peptide pools by the ViraFEST assay and only then sequenced. Subsequent to a culture period of more than 8 days, CD4+ T cells were isolated. Each vaccine recipient was nucleocapsid antibody negative and had no prior SARS-CoV-2 infection. A half-medium replacement with IL-2 medium was carried out on days 3 and 7. The entry originates in a study of vaccination effects on CD4 cells after COVID-19. Clones were read by immunoSEQ multiplex PCR, and TCRdb kept only the in-frame ones, dropping some. Of 77,000 or so clones listed, about 79% were seen once; the top ten hold 10%. The junction had 6 bases not matched to a gene; V was cut back by 6 bases and J by 5 bases. The germline gives CDR1 LNHDA, CDR2 SQIVND (reference sequence). The CDR3 loop spans 13 amino acids.

Study-wide results and caveats: Marked contraction was observed in infection-induced and vaccine-induced clones late after vaccination.

The input for sequencing was CD4+ T cells from PBMCs cultured with SARS-CoV-2 spike peptides, taken before COVID-19 vaccination. The V call is TRBV19, the J call TRBJ1-1, with 7 bases matching TRBD1. The source is a human donor who received a COVID-19 vaccine. The CDR3 DNA is TGTGCCAGTAGGAACAGGGGAGAGACTGAAGCTTTCTTT. It specifies CASRNRGETEAFF.